This passage covers 23 T cell receptor beta chains from one sample sequenced in a study of blood T cell repertoires in COVID-19. Some clones are missing from TCRdb's copy, which holds only in-frame ones; the method was immunoSEQ multiplex PCR. The table shows roughly 48,000 clones, with roughly 90% occurring only once. Sample: peripheral blood. The receptors come from a human donor in a cohort sampled during active COVID-19.

The chain joins TRBV2 to TRBJ2-5, with 8 bases that match TRBD2. V lost 7 bases to trimming and J lost 5 bases; unmatched junction nucleotides: 9. The CDR3 sequence is 14 residues long. Germline lookup yields CDR1 SNHLY and CDR2 FYNNEI. The CDR3 protein is CASTANPGGETQYF. The DNA for the CDR3 is TGTGCCAGCACGGCTAACCCGGGGGGGGAGACCCAGTACTTC.

V and J are TRBV6-6 and TRBJ1-1, with TRBD1 identical over 10 bases. CDR3 size: 20 residues. Germline V gene lookup returns CDR1 MNHNY and CDR2 SVGAGI (reference sequence). The V and J ends lost 5 bases and 0 bases, in that order; junction bases with no gene match: 18. CDR3 sequence: CASSLTFPGTGDYMNTEAFF. The CDR3 DNA reads TGTGCCAGCAGTCTTACCTTTCCCGGGACAGGGGACTATATGAACACTGAAGCTTTCTTT.

CDR3 in DNA: TGTGCCAGCAGGCCTAGCGGGGGGGCCAATGAGCAGTTCTTC. It codes for CASRPSGGANEQFF. The chain combines TRBV6-2 or TRBV6-3 with TRBJ2-1, with 12 bases identical to TRBD2. Germline V gene lookup returns CDR1 MNHEY and CDR2 SVGEGT. CDR3 size: 14 residues. Trimming cost V 6 bases and J 6 bases; bases outside gene matches: 3.

The CDR3 nucleotides are TGTGCCAGCAGCGCCTGGACAGGGAGAACGGGCTACACCTTC. Its translation: CASSAWTGRTGYTF. The chain employs TRBV3-1 (or the pseudogene TRBV3-2) and TRBJ1-2; TRBD1 matches 8 bases. Germline V gene sequence: CDR1 LGHDT, CDR2 YNNKEL (reference sequence). This CDR3 is built from 14 residues. The V gene end was trimmed by 5 bases and the J gene end by 8 bases; junction bases not matched to a gene: 10.

The genes are TRBV12-3 or TRBV12-4 and TRBJ1-2, with 7 positions matching TRBD1. This CDR3 region has 13 residues. The junction had 6 bases not matched to a gene; V was cut back by 7 bases and J by 4 bases. As DNA, the CDR3 is TGTGCCAGCAATAGGGGACAGTTCTATGGCTACACCTTC. This gives the protein CASNRGQFYGYTF.

V and J are TRBV4-2 and TRBJ1-1; D not resolved. V was shortened by 4 bases and J by 3 bases, with 12 bases between the two germline ends. This CDR3 has 14 amino acids. Germline V CDR1 and CDR2: LGHNA, YNFKEQ. CDR3 in amino acids: CASSRTTPYTEAFF. The CDR3 DNA is TGTGCCAGCAGCCGCACGACACCCTACACTGAAGCTTTCTTT.

V is TRBV19 and J is TRBJ2-2, with 8 bases matching TRBD2. Unmatched junction bases numbered 9, after V lost 5 bases and J lost 7 bases. CDR1 and CDR2 from the germline V gene are LNHDA and SQIVND (reference sequence). This CDR3 has 15 residues. The CDR3 region has the DNA TGTGCCAGTAGTCCCCCCGGGACTAGGTTCGGGGAGCTGTTTTTT. Amino acids: CASSPPGTRFGELFF.

This rearrangement joins TRBV5-1 to TRBJ2-3; 9 bases match TRBD2. The CDR3 runs to 17 residues. Germline values: CDR1 SGHRS, CDR2 YFSETQ. V shed 0 bases and J 2 bases; nucleotides not matched to a gene: 7. The CDR3 nucleotides are TGCGCCAGCAGCTTGGGGGGGCTAGCGGGGCACACAGATACGCAGTATTTT. Amino acid sequence: CASSLGGLAGHTDTQYF.

The chain is built from TRBV6-1 and TRBJ2-2; 10 nucleotides align to TRBD1. The CDR3 runs to 16 residues. The V gene's germline CDR1 is MNHNS and CDR2 SASEGT. Unmatched junction bases numbered 5, after V lost 1 base and J lost 6 bases. DNA for the CDR3: TGTGCCAGCAGTGAAGGTTTGGACAGGGGGGCCGGGGAGCTGTTTTTT. Its translation: CASSEGLDRGAGELFF.

The gene calls are TRBV27 and TRBJ2-2; D uncertain. CDR3 size: 15 residues. Germline V gene lookup returns CDR1 MNHEY and CDR2 SMNVEV (reference sequence). V was shortened by 3 bases and J by 2 bases, with 10 bases between the two germline ends. The CDR3 spells CASSLRQFNTGELFF. The DNA of the CDR3 is TGTGCCAGCAGTTTGCGGCAGTTCAACACCGGGGAGCTGTTTTTT.

This clone showed up many times. The V gene is TRBV7-2, the J gene TRBJ1-1, with 7 nucleotides matching TRBD1. From germline, CDR1 is SGHTA and CDR2 FQGNSA. Trimming took 1 base from V and 9 from J; bases not matched to a gene: 5. The length of the CDR3 is 13 residues. CDR3 nucleotides: TGTGCCAGCAGCTTAGGGGACAGCCTTAAAGCTTTCTTT. Its protein product is CASSLGDSLKAFF.

This chain uses TRBV7-2 with TRBJ1-1; the D is unclear. The V gene's germline CDR1 is SGHTA and CDR2 FQGNSA. V lost 5 bases and J lost 2, with 18 bases in between. The CDR3 spans 16 residues. As DNA, the CDR3 is TGTGCCAGCAGCCCTATCCGTACGGTACTTAACACTGAAGCTTTCTTT. Its protein product is CASSPIRTVLNTEAFF. The whole variable domain, filled in from reference TRBV7-2 and TRBJ1-1, reads GAGVSQSPSNKVTEKGKDVELRCDPISGHTALYWYRQSLGQGLEFLIYFQGNSAPDKSGLPSDRFSAERTGGSVSTLTIQRTQQEDSAVYLCASSPIRTVLNTEAFFGQGTRLTVV.

The chain joins TRBV4-1 to TRBJ1-5; 7 bases line up with TRBD1. This CDR3 is built from 15 residues. The germline V gene has CDR1 MGHRA and CDR2 YSYEKL. The J segment lost 5 bases and the V segment lost 4 bases, leaving 8 bases of the junction unmatched. The CDR3, as DNA: TGCGCCAGCAGCCCGAGACAGGGTCTCGATCAGCCCCAGCATTTT. It codes for CASSPRQGLDQPQHF.

The chain links TRBV19 to TRBJ1-5; weak D call: TRBD1 (5 bases). The CDR3 is 15 amino acids. V shed 6 bases and J shed 0 bases, with 12 bases lying between them. In germline, CDR1 is LNHDA, CDR2 SQIVND (reference sequence). This CDR3 reads CASRAGRNSNQPQHF. The CDR3 bases are TGTGCCAGTAGGGCGGGACGGAATAGCAATCAGCCCCAGCATTTT.

This clone was recorded a few times. The chain joins TRBV7-8 to TRBJ2-7, with a tentative D call TRBD2 (5 bases). The CDR3 totals 16 residues. Germline V gene lookup returns CDR1 SGHVS and CDR2 FQNEAQ. V lost 7 bases to trimming and J lost 0 bases, with 19 bases between them. As DNA, the CDR3 is TGTGCCAGCATCCCCCACGGCGGGCCGAACTCCTACGAGCAGTACTTC. Its protein product is CASIPHGGPNSYEQYF.

The J gene is TRBJ2-7, the V gene TRBV19; no clear D gene. CDR3 length: 10 residues. Per germline, CDR1 LNHDA and CDR2 SQIVND (reference sequence). V dropped 7 bases and J dropped 4 bases, with 5 bases sitting between them. CDR3 region: CASILYEQYF. The CDR3 coding sequence is TGTGCCAGTATTCTATACGAGCAGTACTTC. Full variable domain (remainder filled in from reference TRBV19 and TRBJ2-7): DGGITQSPKYLFRKEGQNVTLSCEQNLNHDAMYWYRQDPGQGLRLIYYSQIVNDFQKGDIAEGYSVSREKKESFPLTVTSAQKNPTAFYLCASILYEQYFGPGTRLTVT.

The rearrangement joins TRBV27 to TRBJ1-2, with D tentatively TRBD1 (5 bases). CDR3 size: 15 residues. Trimming stripped 5 bases from V and 1 base from J, with 14 bases between. CDR1 is MNHEY, CDR2 SMNVEV, per germline (reference sequence). In DNA, the CDR3 is TGTGCCAGCAGTCCGGGACTAACCTATAACTATGGCTACACCTTC. Translation gives CASSPGLTYNYGYTF.

The chain recombines TRBV15 with TRBJ1-3; TRBD1 might be the D (5 bases). Germline V gene data show CDR1 as LNHNV and CDR2 as YYDKDF (reference sequence). This CDR3 spans 12 amino acids. Trimming left V 7 bases short and J 5 bases short, with 9 bases between. The CDR3, as DNA: TGTGCCACCATGGACAAACGAAACACCATATATTTT. Translated, it gives CATMDKRNTIYF.

CDR3 in DNA: TGTGCCCTTGGACTTGACCCAGCCGGGGAGCTGTTTTTT. The encoded protein is CALGLDPAGELFF. The chain carries TRBV30 and TRBJ2-2, with D maybe TRBD2 (5 bases). CDR3 length equals 13 residues. Trimming pared 8 bases from V and 6 bases from J, leaving 16 bases between. Germline assignment: CDR1 GTSNPN and CDR2 SVGIG (reference sequence).

CDR3 region: CASSPEGQGNYGYTF. For the CDR3, the DNA is TGTGCCAGCAGCCCGGAGGGACAGGGTAACTATGGCTACACCTTC. The rearrangement joins TRBV7-2 to TRBJ1-2; TRBD1 agrees at 9 bases. The CDR3 contains 15 residues. V gave up 5 bases and J gave up 1 base; unmatched junction bases: 5. Germline CDR1 reads SGHTA; CDR2 reads FQGNSA. The variable domain in full, with the rest retrieved from reference TRBV7-2 and TRBJ1-2, is GAGVSQSPSNKVTEKGKDVELRCDPISGHTALYWYRQSLGQGLEFLIYFQGNSAPDKSGLPSDRFSAERTGGSVSTLTIQRTQQEDSAVYLCASSPEGQGNYGYTFGSGTRLTVV.

The V call is TRBV6-2 or TRBV6-3, the J call TRBJ2-3, with TRBD2 matching 11 bases. Germline V CDR1 and CDR2: MNHEY, SVGEGT. Trimming removed 4 bases from V and 3 bases from J; junction bases left unmatched: 6. The CDR3 length is 16 residues. The CDR3 region has the DNA TGTGCCAGCAGTTGGCTAGCGGGGGGTGTTACAGATACGCAGTATTTT. This codes for CASSWLAGGVTDTQYF.

The V call is TRBV30, the J call TRBJ1-2; the D is unclear. V lost 0 bases and J 0 bases, leaving 5 bases between the germline ends. The CDR3 is 13 amino acids. CDR1 and CDR2 from the germline V gene are GTSNPN and SVGIG (reference sequence). The CDR3 sequence: CAWSVLTNYGYTF. DNA of the CDR3: TGTGCCTGGAGTGTACTGACTAACTATGGCTACACCTTC.

The rearrangement links TRBV3-1 (or the pseudogene TRBV3-2) to TRBJ2-7; 7 positions agree with TRBD2. The CDR3 sequence is 14 residues long. CDR1 is LGHDT and CDR2 is YNNKEL in the germline V gene (reference sequence). J was trimmed by 7 bases and V by 4 bases; bases with no gene match: 10. The CDR3: CASSLTSNRGEQYF. Here the CDR3 DNA reads TGTGCCAGCAGCCTGACTAGCAATAGAGGTGAGCAGTACTTC.